The 11 T cell receptor beta chains listed next were all sequenced from one sample in a study of T cell responses to AZD1222 COVID-19 vaccine. Sequenced by immunoSEQ multiplex PCR; TCRdb stores in-frame clones only, minus some. This table has over 150,000 clones, 90% appearing once. Sequencing was performed on peripheral blood, taken on day 0 of AZD1222 vaccination. All receptors come from an adult in good health.

The chain is built from TRBV7-6 and TRBJ1-6; D might be TRBD1 (5 bases). CDR3 size: 15 residues. Trimming removed 7 bases at V and 7 bases at J, with 17 bases between. From germline, CDR1 is SGHVS and CDR2 FNYEAQ. The CDR3 DNA sequence: TGTGCCAGCAAGCCGCTCGGGGCCGGCAATTCACCCCTCCACTTT. Amino acid sequence: CASKPLGAGNSPLHF.

The chain uses TRBV9 and TRBJ2-1; 9 bases align to TRBD2. V shed 5 bases, J shed 9 bases, and the junction held 12 bases outside the gene matches. The V gene's germline CDR1 is SGDLS and CDR2 YYNGEE. The CDR3 extends over 15 amino acids. In DNA, the CDR3 is TGTGCCAGCAGTCCCGGCGGGGGGGCCCCCGGTGAGCAGTTCTTC. The encoded protein is CASSPGGGAPGEQFF.

This sequence joins TRBV30 and TRBJ1-1; D perhaps matches TRBD1 (5 bases). The CDR3 totals 15 residues. The germline V and J ends were trimmed by 2 bases and 3 bases, with 16 bases remaining between them. CDR1 GTSNPN and CDR2 SVGIG come from the germline V gene (reference sequence). In DNA form, the CDR3 reads TGTGCCTGGAGTCGGTGGGGGGGTGAGGACACTGAAGCTTTCTTT. Translation: CAWSRWGGEDTEAFF.

This chain joins TRBV4-3 and TRBJ1-4, with 7 positions matching TRBD1. Germline CDR1 is LGHNA and CDR2 is YSLEER. The CDR3 runs to 17 residues. V shed 0 bases, J shed 1 base, and the junction held 5 bases outside the gene matches. In DNA form, the CDR3 reads TGCGCCAGCAGCCAAGAAAGGCAGGGGGTAACTAATGAAAAACTGTTTTTT. This gives the protein CASSQERQGVTNEKLFF.

The V and J genes are TRBV12-3 or TRBV12-4 and TRBJ2-5; D gene ambiguous. CDR3 length equals 11 residues. V shed 1 base and J shed 3 bases, with 0 bases lying between them. The CDR3 is CASSLEETQYF. For the CDR3, the DNA is TGTGCCAGCAGTTTAGAAGAGACCCAGTACTTC.

V and J are TRBV5-1 and TRBJ1-3; TRBD1 might be the D (5 bases). The CDR3 contains 16 residues. Trimming shortened V by 2 bases and J by 4 bases, and 16 bases separated the two germline ends. In germline, CDR1 is SGHRS, CDR2 YFSETQ. CDR3 residues: CASSFETVRSGNTIYF. Written as DNA, the CDR3 is TGCGCCAGCAGCTTCGAGACAGTCCGGTCCGGAAACACCATATATTTT.

The chain couples TRBV1 to TRBJ2-2; TRBD2 reflects the table's D call only, with no check against the DNA. TRBV1 is marked as a pseudogene. The CDR3 runs to 18 residues. CDR3 sequence reads: CTSRGDSRLAGDSGELFF. CDR3 DNA: TGCACCAGCAGAGGGGACTCCCGACTAGCGGGGGATTCCGGGGAGCTGTTTTTT.

The chain combines TRBV6-5 with TRBJ2-5; D possibly corresponds to TRBD1 (6 bases). Looked up from germline, CDR1 is MNHEY and CDR2 is SVGAGI. The CDR3 contains 13 residues. V was shortened by 6 bases and J by 5 bases, with 13 bases between the two germline ends. DNA of the CDR3: TGTGCCAGCAGGAAGGGACATTGGGAGACCCAGTACTTC. It is translated as CASRKGHWETQYF.

The chain joins TRBV11-2 to TRBJ2-7; possible D gene TRBD2, 5 bases. Trimming removed 1 base at V and 7 bases at J, with 17 bases between. CDR3 length equals 15 residues. Germline V lookup: CDR1 SGHAT, CDR2 FQNNGV. DNA of the CDR3: TGTGCCAGCAGCTTAGGGGTATACGGGGATTTGGAGCAGTACTTC. Translating gives CASSLGVYGDLEQYF.

V and J are TRBV7-3 and TRBJ2-1, with 7 positions matching TRBD1. The germline gives CDR1 SGHTA, CDR2 FQGTGA. V trimming: 2 bases; J trimming: 1 base; junction bases outside the gene matches: 5. CDR3 length: 16 residues. The CDR3 reads CASSLASTGSYNEQFF. The DNA for the CDR3 is TGTGCCAGCAGCTTAGCGTCGACAGGGTCCTACAATGAGCAGTTCTTC.

The V call is TRBV11-2, the J call TRBJ1-1; maybe TRBD1 (5 bases). CDR3 size: 13 residues. V lost 5 bases and J lost 5, with 12 bases in between. Germline CDR1 SGHAT, CDR2 FQNNGV. The CDR3 reads CASSLGGRTEAFF. The CDR3 DNA reads TGTGCCAGCAGCCTCGGGGGGAGGACTGAAGCTTTCTTT.